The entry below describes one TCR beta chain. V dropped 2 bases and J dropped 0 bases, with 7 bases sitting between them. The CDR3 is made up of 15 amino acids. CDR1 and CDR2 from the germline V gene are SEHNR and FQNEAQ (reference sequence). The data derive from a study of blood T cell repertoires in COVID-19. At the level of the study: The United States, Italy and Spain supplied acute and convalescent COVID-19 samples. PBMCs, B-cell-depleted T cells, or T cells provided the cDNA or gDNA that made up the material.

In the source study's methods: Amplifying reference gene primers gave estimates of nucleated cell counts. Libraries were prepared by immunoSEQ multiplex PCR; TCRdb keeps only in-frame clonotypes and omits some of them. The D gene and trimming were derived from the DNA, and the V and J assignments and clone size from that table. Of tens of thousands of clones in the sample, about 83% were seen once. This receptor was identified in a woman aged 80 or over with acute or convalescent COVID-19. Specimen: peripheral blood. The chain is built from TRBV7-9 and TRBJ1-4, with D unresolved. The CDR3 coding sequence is TGTGCCAGCAGCTTAAACCAGGCAACTAATGAAAAACTGTTTTTT. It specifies CASSLNQATNEKLFF.